Described below is a single TCR beta chain sequence and its context. Its antigen is not identified. V lost 6 bases to trimming and J lost 7 bases, with 18 bases between them. Germline loops: CDR1 MNHEY, CDR2 SMNVEV (reference sequence). CDR3 length equals 14 residues. Sequencing was performed with immunoSEQ multiplex PCR; in TCRdb, only in-frame clones are kept and a portion is missing. The top ten clones hold less than 2% of a sample with about 53,000 clones, roughly 90% of them seen once. Autoimmune disease history or systemic immunosuppression disqualified patients. This record comes from a study of OX40 agonist ivuxolimab in advanced cancers. About the research overall: Ivuxolimab doses were 0.01, 0.1, 0.3, 1.5, 3 or 10 mg/kg every 2 weeks. Age averaged around 60 years (range 23 to 79), and roughly 80% were male.

General study points: Nonresponders, in some cases, also had low normalized T-cell clonal expansion.

Sample: CD4+ or CD8+ T cells sorted from blood, taken in a trial of the OX40 agonist ivuxolimab. The origin of this receptor is an adult with an advanced solid tumor such as melanoma, head and neck, liver or kidney cancer. This sequence joins TRBV27 and TRBJ1-1; D uncertain. CDR3 nucleotides: TGTGCCAGCAGCCACGATGGCACTTCCTTTGAAGCTTTCTTT. Protein: CASSHDGTSFEAFF.